This TCR beta chain was identified during a study of OX40 agonist ivuxolimab in advanced cancers. Study in general: The patients received agonistic anti-OX40 (CD134) antibody ivuxolimab. Antecedent anti-PD-1, anti-PD-L1 or anti-CTLA-4 therapy was permissible, with roughly 36% having received some.

The study sampled blood at baseline, cycle 4 day 1, and cycle 7 day 1. Points from the study as a whole: At 0.1 to 3.0 mg/kg, clonal expansion of CD4+ and CD8+ blood T cells had occurred by week 6.

This table comes from immunoSEQ multiplex PCR, and its TCRdb copy is limited to in-frame clones, with some not included. The repertoire holds tens of thousands of clones, with approximately 85% as singletons. V gave up 5 bases and J gave up 7 bases; unmatched junction bases: 7. Per germline, CDR1 PRHDT and CDR2 FYEKMQ (reference sequence). The CDR3 consists of 15 residues. Note on this clone: What it recognizes is unknown.

This clonotype was sampled from an adult with an advanced solid tumor such as melanoma, head and neck, liver or kidney cancer. The chain joins TRBV13 to TRBJ1-6, with 8 bases aligning to TRBD1. The source material was CD4+ or CD8+ T cells sorted from blood, sampled in a trial of the OX40 agonist ivuxolimab. The CDR3 protein is CASSKGDRPNSPLHF. The DNA of the CDR3 is TGTGCCAGCAGCAAGGGGGACAGGCCAAATTCACCCCTCCACTTT.